The clone carrying this T cell receptor (beta chain) appeared a few times. The entry originates in a study of blood T cell repertoires in COVID-19. V was trimmed by 6 bases and J by 0 bases, leaving 9 bases between them. The CDR3 sequence is 14 residues long. Germline V gives CDR1 MNHEY, CDR2 SVGEGT. Original handling: Scientists estimated how many nucleated cells there were by amplifying reference gene primers. The data were produced by immunoSEQ multiplex PCR, yet TCRdb's version contains in-frame clones alone and is incomplete. D and trimming were read from the DNA, whereas the V and J calls and clone size are those reported in that table. Of 95,000 to 150,000 clones listed, just over 85% are singletons.

The sequenced sample consisted of peripheral blood. The sequence was collected from a man in his forties with acute or convalescent COVID-19. The chain links TRBV6-2 or TRBV6-3 to TRBJ1-3; no clear D. CDR3 in DNA: TGTGCCAGCAGCAGCGGGGACTCTGGAAACACCATATATTTT. This codes for CASSSGDSGNTIYF.